The clone carrying this T cell receptor (beta chain) was seen many times. Amplification of TCR beta CDR3 regions used RNA transcripts. RT-PCR with HTBI primers came first, then second-round multiplex PCR. MiXCR, applied by TCRdb to the multiplex PCR reads, yields one record per CDR3 protein. This table holds about 400,000 distinct CDR3 sequences, approximately 15% found once. These data originate in a study of Graves' ophthalmopathy and Graves' hyperthyroidism. The sequence derives from a woman aged 18 to 35 with stable Graves' hyperthyroidism. The sequencing sample was made of peripheral blood.

CDR3 protein: CASSFGETQYF. In DNA form, the CDR3 reads TGTGCCAGCAGTTTTGGGGAGACCCAGTACTTC. J is TRBJ2-5 and V is TRBV12-3 or TRBV12-4; no clear D. This CDR3 is 11 amino acids long. The V end was cut by 3 bases, the J end by 5 bases, with 4 bases between.